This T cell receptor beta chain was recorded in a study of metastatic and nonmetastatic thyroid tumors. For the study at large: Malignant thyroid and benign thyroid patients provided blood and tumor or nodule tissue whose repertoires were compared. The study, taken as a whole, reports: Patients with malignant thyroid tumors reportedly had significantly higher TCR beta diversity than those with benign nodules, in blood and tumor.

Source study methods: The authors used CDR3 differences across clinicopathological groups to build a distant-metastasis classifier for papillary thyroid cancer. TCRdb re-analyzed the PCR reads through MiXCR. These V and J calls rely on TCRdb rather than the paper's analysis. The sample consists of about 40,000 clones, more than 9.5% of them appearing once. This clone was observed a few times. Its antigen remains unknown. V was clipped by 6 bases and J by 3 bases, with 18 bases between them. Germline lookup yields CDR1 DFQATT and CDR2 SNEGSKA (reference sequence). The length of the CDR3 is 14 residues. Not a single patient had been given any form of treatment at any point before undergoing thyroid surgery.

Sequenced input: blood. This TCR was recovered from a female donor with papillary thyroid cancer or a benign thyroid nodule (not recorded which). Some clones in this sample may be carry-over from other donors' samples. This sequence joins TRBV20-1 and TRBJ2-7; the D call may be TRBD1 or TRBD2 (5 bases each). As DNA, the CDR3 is TGCAGTGCCGTCCGGGACCTGTGCAGCTACGAGCAGTACTTC. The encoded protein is CSAVRDLCSYEQYF.